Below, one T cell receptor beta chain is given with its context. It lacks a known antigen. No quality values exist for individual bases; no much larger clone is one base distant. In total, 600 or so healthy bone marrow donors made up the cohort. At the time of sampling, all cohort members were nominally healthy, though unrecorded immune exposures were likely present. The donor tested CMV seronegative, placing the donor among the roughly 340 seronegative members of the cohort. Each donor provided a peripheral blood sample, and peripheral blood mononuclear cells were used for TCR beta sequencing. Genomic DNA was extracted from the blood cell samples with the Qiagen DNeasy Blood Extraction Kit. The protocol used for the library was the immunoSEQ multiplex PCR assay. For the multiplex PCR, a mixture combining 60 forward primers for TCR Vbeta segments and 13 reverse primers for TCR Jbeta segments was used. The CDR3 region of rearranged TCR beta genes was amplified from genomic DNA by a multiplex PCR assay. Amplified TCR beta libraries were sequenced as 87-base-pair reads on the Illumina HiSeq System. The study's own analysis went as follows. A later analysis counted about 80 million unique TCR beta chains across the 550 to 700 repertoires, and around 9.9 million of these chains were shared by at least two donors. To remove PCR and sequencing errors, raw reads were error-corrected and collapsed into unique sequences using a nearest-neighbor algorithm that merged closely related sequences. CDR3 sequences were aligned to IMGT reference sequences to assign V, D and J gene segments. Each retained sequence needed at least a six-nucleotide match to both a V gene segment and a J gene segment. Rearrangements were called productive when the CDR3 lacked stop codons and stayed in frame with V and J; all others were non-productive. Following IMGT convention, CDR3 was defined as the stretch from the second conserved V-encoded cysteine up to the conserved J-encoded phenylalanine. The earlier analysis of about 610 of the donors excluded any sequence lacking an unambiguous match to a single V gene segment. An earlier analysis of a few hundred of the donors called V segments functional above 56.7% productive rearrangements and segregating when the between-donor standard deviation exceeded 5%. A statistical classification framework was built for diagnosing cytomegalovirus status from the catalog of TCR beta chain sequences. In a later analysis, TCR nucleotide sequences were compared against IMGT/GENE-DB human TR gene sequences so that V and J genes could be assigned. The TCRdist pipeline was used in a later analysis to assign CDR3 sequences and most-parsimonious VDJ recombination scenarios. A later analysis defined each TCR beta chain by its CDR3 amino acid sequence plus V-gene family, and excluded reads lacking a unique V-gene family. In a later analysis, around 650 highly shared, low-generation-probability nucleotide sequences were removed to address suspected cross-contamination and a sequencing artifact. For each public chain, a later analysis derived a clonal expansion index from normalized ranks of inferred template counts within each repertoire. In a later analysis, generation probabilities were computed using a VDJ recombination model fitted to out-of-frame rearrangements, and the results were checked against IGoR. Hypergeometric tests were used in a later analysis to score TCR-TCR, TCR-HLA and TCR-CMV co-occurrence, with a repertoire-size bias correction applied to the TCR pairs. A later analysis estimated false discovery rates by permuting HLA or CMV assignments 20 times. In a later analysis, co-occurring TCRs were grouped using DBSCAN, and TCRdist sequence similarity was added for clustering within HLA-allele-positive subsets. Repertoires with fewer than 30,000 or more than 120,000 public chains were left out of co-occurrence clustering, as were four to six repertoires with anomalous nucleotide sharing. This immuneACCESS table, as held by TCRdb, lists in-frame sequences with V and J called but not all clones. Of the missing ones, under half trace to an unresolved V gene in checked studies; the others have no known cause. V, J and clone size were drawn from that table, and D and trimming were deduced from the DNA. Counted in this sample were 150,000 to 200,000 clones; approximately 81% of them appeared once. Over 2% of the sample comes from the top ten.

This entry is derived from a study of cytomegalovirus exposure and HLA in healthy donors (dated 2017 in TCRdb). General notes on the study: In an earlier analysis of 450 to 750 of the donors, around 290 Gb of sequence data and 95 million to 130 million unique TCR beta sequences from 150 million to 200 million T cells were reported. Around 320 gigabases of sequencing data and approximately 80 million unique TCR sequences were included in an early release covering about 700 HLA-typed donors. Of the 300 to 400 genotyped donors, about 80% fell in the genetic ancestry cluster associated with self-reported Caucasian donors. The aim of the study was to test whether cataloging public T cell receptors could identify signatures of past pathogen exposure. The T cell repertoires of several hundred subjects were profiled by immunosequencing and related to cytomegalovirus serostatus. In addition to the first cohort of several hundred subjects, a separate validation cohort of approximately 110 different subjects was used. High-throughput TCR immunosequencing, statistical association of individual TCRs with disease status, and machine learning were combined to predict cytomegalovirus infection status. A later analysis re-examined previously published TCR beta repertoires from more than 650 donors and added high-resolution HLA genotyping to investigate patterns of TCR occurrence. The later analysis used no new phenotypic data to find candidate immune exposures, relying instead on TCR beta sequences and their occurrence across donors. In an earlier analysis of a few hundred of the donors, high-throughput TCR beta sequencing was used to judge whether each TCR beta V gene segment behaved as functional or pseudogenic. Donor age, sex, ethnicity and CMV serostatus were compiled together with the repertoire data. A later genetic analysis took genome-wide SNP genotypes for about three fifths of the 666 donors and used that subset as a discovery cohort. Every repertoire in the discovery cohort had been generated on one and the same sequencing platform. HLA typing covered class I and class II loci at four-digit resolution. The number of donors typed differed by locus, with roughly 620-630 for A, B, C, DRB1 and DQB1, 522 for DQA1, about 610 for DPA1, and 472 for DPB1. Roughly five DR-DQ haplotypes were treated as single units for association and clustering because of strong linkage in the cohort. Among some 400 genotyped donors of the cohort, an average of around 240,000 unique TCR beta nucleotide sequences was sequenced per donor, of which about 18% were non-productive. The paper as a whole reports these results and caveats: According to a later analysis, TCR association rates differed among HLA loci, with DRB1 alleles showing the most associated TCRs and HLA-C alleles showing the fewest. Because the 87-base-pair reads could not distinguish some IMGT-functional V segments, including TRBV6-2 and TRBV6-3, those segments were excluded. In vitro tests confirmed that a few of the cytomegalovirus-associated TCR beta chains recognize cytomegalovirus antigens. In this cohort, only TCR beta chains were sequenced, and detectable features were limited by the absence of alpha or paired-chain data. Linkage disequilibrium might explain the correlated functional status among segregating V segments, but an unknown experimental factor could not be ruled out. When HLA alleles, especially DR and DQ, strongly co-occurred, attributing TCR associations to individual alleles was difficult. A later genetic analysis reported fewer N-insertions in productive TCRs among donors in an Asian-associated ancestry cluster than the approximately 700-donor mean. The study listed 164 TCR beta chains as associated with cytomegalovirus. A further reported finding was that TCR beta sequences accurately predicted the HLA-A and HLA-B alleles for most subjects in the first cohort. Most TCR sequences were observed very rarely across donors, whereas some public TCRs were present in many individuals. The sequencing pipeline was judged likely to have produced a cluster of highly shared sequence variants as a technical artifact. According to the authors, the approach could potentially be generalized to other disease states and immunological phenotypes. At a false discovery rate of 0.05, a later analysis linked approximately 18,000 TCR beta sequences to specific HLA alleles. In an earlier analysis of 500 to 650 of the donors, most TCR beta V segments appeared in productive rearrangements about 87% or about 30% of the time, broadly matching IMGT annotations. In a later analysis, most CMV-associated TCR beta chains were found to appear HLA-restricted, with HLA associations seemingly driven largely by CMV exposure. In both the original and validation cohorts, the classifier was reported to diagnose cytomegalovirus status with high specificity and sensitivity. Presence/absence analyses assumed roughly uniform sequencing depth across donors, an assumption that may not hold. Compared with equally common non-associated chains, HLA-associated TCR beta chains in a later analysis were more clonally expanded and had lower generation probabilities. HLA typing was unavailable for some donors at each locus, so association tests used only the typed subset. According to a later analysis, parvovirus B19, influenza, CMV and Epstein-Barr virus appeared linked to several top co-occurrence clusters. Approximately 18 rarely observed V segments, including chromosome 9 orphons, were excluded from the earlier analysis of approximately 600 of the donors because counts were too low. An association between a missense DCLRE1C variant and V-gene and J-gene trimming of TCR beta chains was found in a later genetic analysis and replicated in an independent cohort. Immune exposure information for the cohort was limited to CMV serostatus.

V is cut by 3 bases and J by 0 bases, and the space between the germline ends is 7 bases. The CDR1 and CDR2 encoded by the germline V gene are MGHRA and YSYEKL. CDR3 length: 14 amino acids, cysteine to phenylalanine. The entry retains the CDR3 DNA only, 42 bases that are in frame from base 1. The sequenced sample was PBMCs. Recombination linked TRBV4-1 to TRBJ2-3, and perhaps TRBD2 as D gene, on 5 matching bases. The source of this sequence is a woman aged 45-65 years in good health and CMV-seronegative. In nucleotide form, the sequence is TGCGCCAGCAGCCAGCGCGGGAGCACAGATACGCAGTATTTT. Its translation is CASSQRGSTDTQYF.